Shown below are 22 T cell receptor beta chains from a single sample sequenced in a study of blood T cells in healthy people across ages. Combining a sample-barcoded 5' primer with a J-beta primer mix, a second PCR ran for 7 to 11 cycles. TCRdb used MiXCR to reprocess the 5' RACE reads, holding one entry per CDR3 protein. In the table there are 1.5 million to 2 million distinct CDR3 sequences, about two fifths of which are singletons. Sequencing was done on a sample of blood. The receptors derive from a human donor in good health.

The gene calls are TRBV20-1 and TRBJ2-1; the D gene is possibly TRBD2 (6 bases). Germline CDR1 DFQATT, CDR2 SNEGSKA (reference sequence). This CDR3 comprises 12 residues. With 7 bases removed from V and 10 bases from J, the gap between germline ends came to 17 bases. For the CDR3, the DNA is TGCAGTGTGGGGCCTGCTGGAGGGGAGCAGTTCTTC. Its translation: CSVGPAGGEQFF.

As concerns this clonotype: One junction end disagrees with the germline gene, perhaps due to a read error. The V call is TRBV12-3 or TRBV12-4, the J call TRBJ2-3; D not certain. This CDR3 region has 12 residues. CDR3 sequence (DNA): TGTGCCAGCAGATTAAAGGCAGATGCGCAGTATTTT. Residues: CASRLKADAQYF.

The J gene is TRBJ2-7, the V gene TRBV20-1, with 10 positions matching TRBD2. The CDR3 sequence is 14 residues long. Germline V gives CDR1 DFQATT, CDR2 SNEGSKA (reference sequence). V lost 4 bases, J lost 8 bases, and 11 bases stayed unmatched. Written as DNA, the CDR3 is TGCAGTGCTAAACAAGCGGGGGGGCAAAACAAGCAGTACTTC. Translated, it gives CSAKQAGGQNKQYF.

The chain combines TRBV7-9 with TRBJ1-4; D uncertain. V was cut by 1 base and J by 8 bases, with 17 bases left in between. The CDR3 sequence is 16 residues long. Germline-derived CDR1 and CDR2 are SEHNR and FQNEAQ (reference sequence). The CDR3 here is CASSLVVTARREKLFF. The CDR3 coding sequence is TGTGCCAGCAGCTTAGTTGTAACAGCCAGAAGGGAAAAACTGTTTTTT.

The rearrangement joins TRBV12-3 or TRBV12-4 to TRBJ2-1; 10 bases fit TRBD1. The CDR3 sequence is 15 residues long. V dropped 10 bases and J dropped 2; count of bases not matched to a gene: 8. As DNA, the CDR3 is TGTGCCATCCAGACAGGGGGCGTCGCCTACAATGAGCAGTTCTTC. It translates to CAIQTGGVAYNEQFF.

In this sample, this clonotype turned up a few times. The V call is TRBV13, the J call TRBJ2-7; D is uncertain. Trimming took off 5 bases at V and 0 bases at J, with 11 bases between the two ends. CDR1 PRHDT and CDR2 FYEKMQ come from the germline V gene (reference sequence). The CDR3 is made up of 14 amino acids. CDR3 coding DNA: TGTGCCAGCAGCCATGAATCGAGCTCCTACGAGCAGTACTTC. Protein product: CASSHESSSYEQYF.

This clonotype has a count of ten or more. The rearrangement joins TRBV7-2 to TRBJ2-3, with 9 positions matching TRBD2. In germline, CDR1 is SGHTA, CDR2 FQGNSA. V was pared by 3 bases and J by 6 bases, with 7 bases of the junction left unmatched. CDR3 length: 15 amino acids. The DNA for the CDR3 is TGTGCCAGCAGCTTCGGCGGGGGGGCGCCGGATACGCAGTATTTT. Residues: CASSFGGGAPDTQYF.

In this sample, this clonotype turned up a few times. The CDR3 reads CASSEGQMNTEAFF. The CDR3 nucleotides are TGTGCCAGCAGTGAAGGACAAATGAACACTGAAGCTTTCTTT. The V call is TRBV25-1, the J call TRBJ1-1, with D perhaps matching TRBD1 (5 bases). The germline CDR1 and CDR2 sequences are MGHDK and SYGVNS. V lost 2 bases and J 0 bases, leaving 7 bases between the germline ends. This CDR3 has 14 amino acids. Combining the CDR3 with reference TRBV25-1 and TRBJ1-1 gives the whole variable domain EADIYQTPRYLVIGTGKKITLECSQTMGHDKMYWYQQDPGMELHLIHYSYGVNSTEKGDLSSESTVSRIRTEHFPLTLESARPSHTSQYLCASSEGQMNTEAFFGQGTRLTVV.

The V and J genes are TRBV20-1 and TRBJ2-2; D may be TRBD2 (5 bases). The CDR3 contains 15 residues. V gave up 3 bases and J gave up 6 bases, with 17 bases separating them. Per germline, CDR1 DFQATT and CDR2 SNEGSKA (reference sequence). The CDR3: CSASSGLVTAGELFF. As DNA, the CDR3 is TGCAGTGCTAGTTCGGGGTTGGTTACCGCCGGGGAGCTGTTTTTT.

This clonotype was seen a handful of times. J is TRBJ2-7 and V is TRBV30; no clear D. The J call is doubtful: the DNA matches TRBJ2-5 better. Germline V gene sequence: CDR1 GTSNPN, CDR2 SVGIG (reference sequence). The CDR3 consists of 12 residues. For the CDR3, the DNA is TGTGCCTGGATTCGGTTCGGAGAGACCCAGTACTTC. It is translated as CAWIRFGETQYF.

This clonotype was recorded a few times. The CDR3 DNA reads as TGCAGTGCAGCGGGAAGAGGGGGATCACCCCTCCACTTT. This gives the protein CSAAGRGGSPLHF. V gene TRBV20-1 combines with J gene TRBJ1-6; D perhaps matches TRBD1 (6 bases). The CDR3 totals 13 residues. With 6 bases removed from V and 10 bases from J, the gap between germline ends came to 16 bases. Germline CDR1 and CDR2: DFQATT and SNEGSKA (reference sequence).

The rearrangement uses TRBV6-5 and TRBJ1-6, with D possibly matching TRBD1 (5 bases). The CDR3 has 14 residues. V dropped 0 bases and J dropped 7 bases, with 7 bases sitting between them. Germline V lookup: CDR1 MNHEY, CDR2 SVGAGI. DNA of the CDR3: TGTGCCAGCAGTTACTCGGGGGTAAATTCACCCCTCCACTTT. Encoded protein: CASSYSGVNSPLHF.

The chain has TRBV20-1 and TRBJ1-2, with 8 bases matching TRBD1. V lost 1 base, J lost 4 bases, and 8 bases stayed unmatched. Germline CDR1 reads DFQATT; CDR2 reads SNEGSKA (reference sequence). The CDR3 spans 15 residues. CDR3 bases: TGCAGTGCTAGAGGGCAGGGGGCGACGGGCTATGGCTACACCTTC. This gives the protein CSARGQGATGYGYTF.

Note on this clonotype: Sequence at one end of the junction differs from germline and may be a read error. The V call is TRBV4-2, the J call TRBJ1-2, with 9 bases matching TRBD1. CDR3 length: 17 residues. Germline CDR1 LGHNA, CDR2 YNFKEQ. The CDR3 spells CASSQEGTGKSNYGHTF. CDR3 DNA: TGTGCCAGCAGCCAAGAGGGGACAGGGAAGTCTAACTATGGCCACACCTTC.

This clonotype was observed a few times. The V and J genes are TRBV7-9 and TRBJ1-5; 7 nucleotides agree with TRBD1. Germline CDR1 is SEHNR and CDR2 is FQNEAQ (reference sequence). The CDR3 totals 15 residues. The V segment lost 4 bases and the J segment 6 bases; nucleotides outside the gene matches: 9. DNA of the CDR3: TGTGCCAGCAGCTCCGACAGGGAGTCGGGTCAGCCCCAGCATTTT. Translation: CASSSDRESGQPQHF.

J is TRBJ1-1 and V is TRBV2; TRBD1 aligns across 9 bases. Germline CDR1 SNHLY, CDR2 FYNNEI. J gave up 8 bases and V 5 bases, and 3 bases lay outside the gene matches. The CDR3 loop spans 12 amino acids. CDR3 sequence reads: CASSYGQGEAFF. For the CDR3, the DNA is TGTGCCAGCAGTTATGGACAGGGGGAAGCTTTCTTT.

This clonotype was picked up a small number of times. The chain couples TRBV5-1 to TRBJ2-7; TRBD1 or TRBD2 may be the D gene (6 bases each). Looked up from germline, CDR1 is SGHRS and CDR2 is YFSETQ. The CDR3 runs 15 residues. With 4 bases removed from V and 0 bases from J, the gap between germline ends came to 14 bases. Here the CDR3 reads CASSRVGGHSYEQYF. The DNA for the CDR3 is TGCGCCAGCAGCCGTGTAGGGGGGCACTCCTACGAGCAGTACTTC.

This clonotype was recorded a few times. The chain has TRBV5-1 and TRBJ1-2; D is unresolved. Looked up from germline, CDR1 is SGHRS and CDR2 is YFSETQ. With 1 base removed from V and 4 bases from J, the gap between germline ends came to 11 bases. The CDR3 is 14 amino acids. CDR3 region: CASSLSEGSYGYTF. In nucleotides, the CDR3 is TGCGCCAGCAGCTTGTCGGAGGGAAGCTATGGCTACACCTTC.

V and J are TRBV5-1 and TRBJ1-5; TRBD1 is a possible D gene (6 bases). V shed 0 bases and J shed 0 bases, with 7 bases lying between them. The germline V gene encodes CDR1 SGHRS and CDR2 YFSETQ. This CDR3 spans 15 amino acids. The CDR3 bases are TGCGCCAGCAGCTTGGAGGGGGATAGCAATCAGCCCCAGCATTTT. Its protein product is CASSLEGDSNQPQHF.

The rearrangement uses TRBV5-1 and TRBJ1-1, with no clear D. Trimming left V 5 bases short and J 1 base short, with 9 bases between. Germline-derived CDR1 and CDR2 are SGHRS and YFSETQ. The CDR3 is 13 amino acids. CDR3 nucleotides: TGCGCCAGCAGGGAAGACCCGAACACTGAAGCTTTCTTT. This translates into CASREDPNTEAFF.

There are a few counts of this clonotype. This rearrangement joins TRBV10-3 to TRBJ1-2, with 8 bases fitting TRBD1. Looked up from germline, CDR1 is ENHRY and CDR2 is SYGVKD. V lost 6 bases and J lost 5; bases outside the gene matches: 8. This CDR3 region has 14 residues. The CDR3: CAIRSGQGEYGYTF. Here the CDR3 DNA reads TGTGCCATCAGATCCGGACAGGGTGAATATGGCTACACCTTC.

In its sample, this clonotype was seen once. This sequence joins TRBV20-1 and TRBJ2-5, with D tentatively TRBD1 or TRBD2 (5 bases each). The CDR3 length is 16 residues. CDR1 DFQATT and CDR2 SNEGSKA come from the germline V gene (reference sequence). With 0 bases removed from V and 2 bases from J, the gap between germline ends came to 16 bases. CDR3 in amino acids: CSARDRMGPAQETQYF. CDR3 nucleotides: TGCAGTGCTAGAGATAGAATGGGACCGGCTCAAGAGACCCAGTACTTC.